The source of this T cell receptor beta chain is a study of blood T cell repertoires in COVID-19. Study background: Acute-phase and convalescent COVID-19 samples originated in the United States, Italy and Spain. Sources were T cells, B-cell-depleted T cells, or PBMCs; the material itself was cDNA or gDNA.

Comments on this clone: A junction boundary mismatches the germline segment, possibly from a read error. Other DNA sequences from this sample encode an identical CDR3 as well.

Under the authors' procedure: Amplified reference gene primers provided the basis for estimating nucleated cell counts. Generated by immunoSEQ multiplex PCR, the TCRdb table keeps only in-frame clones and is missing some. V and J calls and clone size are given by that table; D and trimming were obtained from the DNA. The sample holds more than 55,000 clones; around 77% are singletons and the top ten take roughly 20%. The clonotype comes from a man older than 75 with active or convalescent COVID-19. Sequenced: peripheral blood.

In DNA, the CDR3 is TGCAGCGGCGGACTAGCTCACGAGCAATACTTC. This gives the protein CSGGLAHEQYF. The chain joins TRBV29-1 to TRBJ2-7, with 8 bases fitting TRBD2. The CDR3 sequence is 11 residues long. The germline V gene encodes CDR1 SQVTM and CDR2 ANQGSEA.